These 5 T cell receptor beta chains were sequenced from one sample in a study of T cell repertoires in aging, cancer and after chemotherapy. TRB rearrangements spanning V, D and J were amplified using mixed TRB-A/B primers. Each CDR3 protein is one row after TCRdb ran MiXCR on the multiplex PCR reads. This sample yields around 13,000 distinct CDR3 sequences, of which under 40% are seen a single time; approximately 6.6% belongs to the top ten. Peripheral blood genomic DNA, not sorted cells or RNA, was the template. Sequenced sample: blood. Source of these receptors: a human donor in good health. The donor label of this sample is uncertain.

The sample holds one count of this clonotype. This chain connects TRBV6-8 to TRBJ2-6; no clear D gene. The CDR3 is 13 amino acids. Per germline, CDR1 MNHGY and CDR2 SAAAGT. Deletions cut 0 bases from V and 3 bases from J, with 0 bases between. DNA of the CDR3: TGTGCCAGCAGTTACTCTGGGGCCAACGTCCTGACTTTC. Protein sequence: CASSYSGANVLTF.

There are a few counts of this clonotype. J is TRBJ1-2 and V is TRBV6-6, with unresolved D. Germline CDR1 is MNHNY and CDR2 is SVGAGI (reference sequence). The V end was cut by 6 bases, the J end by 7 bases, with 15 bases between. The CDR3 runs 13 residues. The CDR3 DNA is TGTGCCAGCAGCCCCGTTTTGGGTGGTGGCTACACCTTC. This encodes CASSPVLGGGYTF.

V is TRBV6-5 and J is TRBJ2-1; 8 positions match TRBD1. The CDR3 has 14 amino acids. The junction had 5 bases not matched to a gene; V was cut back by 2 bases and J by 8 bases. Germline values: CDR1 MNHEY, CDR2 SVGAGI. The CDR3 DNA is TGTGCCAGCAGTTACCGGGGACAGGTAGATGAGCAGTTCTTC. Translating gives CASSYRGQVDEQFF.

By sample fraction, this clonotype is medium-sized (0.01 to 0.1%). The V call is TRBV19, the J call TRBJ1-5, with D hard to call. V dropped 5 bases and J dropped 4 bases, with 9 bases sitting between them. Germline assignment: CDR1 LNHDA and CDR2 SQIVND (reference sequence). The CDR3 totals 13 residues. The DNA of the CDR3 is TGTGCCAGTAGTCCCGCGGGTAATCAGCCCCAGCATTTT. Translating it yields CASSPAGNQPQHF.

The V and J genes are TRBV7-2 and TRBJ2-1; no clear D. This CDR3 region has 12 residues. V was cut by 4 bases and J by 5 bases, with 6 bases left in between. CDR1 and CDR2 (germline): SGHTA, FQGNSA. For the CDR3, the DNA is TGTGCCAGCAGCTATTCGAACAATGAGCAGTTCTTC. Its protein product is CASSYSNNEQFF. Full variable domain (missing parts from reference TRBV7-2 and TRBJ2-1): GAGVSQSPSNKVTEKGKDVELRCDPISGHTALYWYRQSLGQGLEFLIYFQGNSAPDKSGLPSDRFSAERTGGSVSTLTIQRTQQEDSAVYLCASSYSNNEQFFGPGTRLTVL.